This T cell receptor beta chain comes out of a study of T-cell memory formation after mild COVID-19. Overall study context: The TCR clusters were mostly specific to one donor.

After 5'RACE with constant-segment primers, TCR alpha and TCR beta cDNA libraries carrying sample barcodes and UMIs were obtained. MiXCR, run by TCRdb on the 5' RACE reads, gives a single entry per CDR3 protein. The sample includes approximately 580,000 distinct CDR3 sequences, about a fifth of them seen just once. Worth noting for this clonotype: Its antigen remains unidentified.

Germline V gene sequence: CDR1 MNHEY, CDR2 SMNVEV (reference sequence). V lost 2 bases to trimming and J lost 2 bases, with 12 bases between them. The CDR3 consists of 15 residues. Broader study findings: Clones that contracted from day 15 to 85 were balanced CD4/CD8, while later expanders leaned CD4+. The finding that pre-infection memory included some responding clones suggested that cross-reactive memory joined.

The TCR comes from an adult woman who had mild COVID-19 (a few samples of this study predate the infection). Cell type and time point are not known. The chain links TRBV27 to TRBJ1-1; no reliable D call. Source material: PBMCs or a T cell subset sorted from them (not recorded which). In DNA form, the CDR3 reads TGTGCCAGCAGTTTAGCCCGATCTACTAACACTGAAGCTTTCTTT. Its translation: CASSLARSTNTEAFF.